This record looks at one T cell receptor (beta chain) sequence and its context. Its matching antigen is unknown. The sample is drawn from a study of cytomegalovirus exposure and HLA in healthy donors. Study-wide points: Based on reports, TCR beta sequences accurately predicted HLA-A and HLA-B alleles for most subjects. DRB1 showed the most TCR associations and HLA-C the fewest in a later analysis, as rates varied by HLA locus. Relative to equally common others, HLA-associated TCR beta chains showed greater clonal expansion in a later analysis. Within an earlier analysis, most TCR beta V segments proved productive either about 90% or about 30% of the time.

Amplification used 60 Vbeta primers and 13 Jbeta primers. TCRdb keeps only in-frame clones here, not all; method: immunoSEQ multiplex PCR. The table has roughly 78,000 clones, about 60% seen once; the top ten hold approximately 5.8%. Sequenced sample: PBMCs. The TCR comes from a man aged 25-45 years in good health and CMV-seropositive.

This CDR3 is CASSYRTGKPYEQYF. DNA for the CDR3: TGTGCCAGCAGTTACAGGACAGGGAAACCCTACGAGCAGTACTTC. This rearrangement joins TRBV6-5 to TRBJ2-7; 8 bases match TRBD1. The V segment lost 2 bases and the J segment 2 bases; nucleotides outside the gene matches: 5. The CDR3 is made up of 15 amino acids. CDR1 and CDR2 from the germline V gene are MNHEY and SVGAGI.